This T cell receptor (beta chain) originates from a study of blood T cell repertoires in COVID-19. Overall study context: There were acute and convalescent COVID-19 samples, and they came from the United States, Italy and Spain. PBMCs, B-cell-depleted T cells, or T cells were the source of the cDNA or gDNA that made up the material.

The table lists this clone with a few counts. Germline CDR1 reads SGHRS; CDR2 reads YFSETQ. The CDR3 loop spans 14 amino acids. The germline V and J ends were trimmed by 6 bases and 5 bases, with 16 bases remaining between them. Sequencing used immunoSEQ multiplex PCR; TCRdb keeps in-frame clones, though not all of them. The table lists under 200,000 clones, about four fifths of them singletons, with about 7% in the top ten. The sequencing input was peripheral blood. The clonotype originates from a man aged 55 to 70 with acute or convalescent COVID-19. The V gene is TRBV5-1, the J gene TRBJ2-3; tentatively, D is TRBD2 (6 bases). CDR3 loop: CASMSGVGRDTQYF. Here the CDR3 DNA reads TGCGCCAGCATGTCGGGGGTCGGGAGAGATACGCAGTATTTT.